This TCR beta chain was documented in a study of T cell responses to AZD1222 COVID-19 vaccine. Germline values: CDR1 SEHNR, CDR2 FQNEAQ (reference sequence). The germline V and J ends were trimmed by 2 bases and 2 bases, with 6 bases remaining between them. CDR3 length: 13 residues. Assay used: immunoSEQ multiplex PCR; TCRdb lists only in-frame clones, some missing. In the table there are around 160,000 clones, 85% to 95% of which are singletons. For this clone: Antigen unknown.

Study results and limitations: In all cases, repertoires were sampled only after the peak T cell response. Close to half of all spike-specific TCRs reportedly target regions of the variants that are unmutated. Donors in the cohort were predominantly white British and more often female, and clonal diversity was possibly underestimated. Spike as a whole was targeted by vaccine-associated CD4 TCRs, dominant at 160-218 and 743-854.

The sequences come from peripheral blood, collected 28 days after the second AZD1222 dose. This rearrangement joins TRBV7-9 to TRBJ2-5, with D unresolved. This receptor was taken from an adult who received the AZD1222 COVID-19 vaccine. CDR3 nucleotide sequence: TGTGCCAGCAGCTTAAGGCCACAAGAGACCCAGTACTTC. Protein sequence: CASSLRPQETQYF. Based on the CDR3 plus reference TRBV7-9 and TRBJ2-5, the full variable domain is DTGVSQNPRHKITKRGQNVTFRCDPISEHNRLYWYRQTLGQGPEFLTYFQNEAQLEKSRLLSDRFSAERPKGSFSTLEIQRTEQGDSAMYLCASSLRPQETQYFGPGTRLLVL.